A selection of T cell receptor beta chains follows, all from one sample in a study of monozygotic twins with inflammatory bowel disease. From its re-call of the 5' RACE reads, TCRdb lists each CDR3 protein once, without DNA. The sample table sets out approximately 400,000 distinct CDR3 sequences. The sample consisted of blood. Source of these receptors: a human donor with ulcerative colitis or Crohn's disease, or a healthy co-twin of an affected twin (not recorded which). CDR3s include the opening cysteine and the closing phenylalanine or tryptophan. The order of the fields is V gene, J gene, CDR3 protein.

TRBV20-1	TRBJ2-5	CSARLQGVGGTETQYF
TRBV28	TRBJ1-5	CASSPQGSSQPQHF
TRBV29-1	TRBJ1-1	CSVGPQGANTEAFF
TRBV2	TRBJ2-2	CASRVSGGNTNTGELFF
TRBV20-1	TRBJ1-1	CSARETGSGNTEAFF
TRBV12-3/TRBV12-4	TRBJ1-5	CASSPNDRGGTQPQHF
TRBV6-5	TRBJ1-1	CASSYERERAMNTEAFF
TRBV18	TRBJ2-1	CASSPTGTSLGNEQFF
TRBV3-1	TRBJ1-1	CASSPLAVNTEAFF
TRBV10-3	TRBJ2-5	CAISDAGRTGQETQYF
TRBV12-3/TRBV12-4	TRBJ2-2	CASSPDRYTGELFF
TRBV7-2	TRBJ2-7	CASSLAGGQSLSQQYF
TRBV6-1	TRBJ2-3	CASSETGGTDTQYF
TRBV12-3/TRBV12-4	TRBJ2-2	CASSFRGNTGELFF
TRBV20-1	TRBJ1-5	CSADNRDRNYQPQHF
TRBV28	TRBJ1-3	CASRSRIFSGNTIYF
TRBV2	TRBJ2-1	CASRDRDLPYNEQFF
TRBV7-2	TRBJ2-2	CASSVYLKTTGELFF
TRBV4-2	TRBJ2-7	CASSQVGRAYEQYF
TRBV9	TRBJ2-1	CASSVELAGAPSYNEQFF
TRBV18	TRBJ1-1	CASSPTDGGGTEAFF
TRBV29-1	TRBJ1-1	CSARLPGFYVFF
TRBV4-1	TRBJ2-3	CASSQDSLAVGADTQYF
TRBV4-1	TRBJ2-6	CASSQPGGASGANVLTF
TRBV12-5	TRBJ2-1	CASGFAVQVNEQFF
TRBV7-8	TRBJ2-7	CASSSTSGAYEQYF
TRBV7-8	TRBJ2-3	CASSLEGGGIDTQYF
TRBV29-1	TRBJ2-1	CSVGVTINNEQFF
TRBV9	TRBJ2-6	CASGQGSGANVLTF
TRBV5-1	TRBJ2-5	CASSLVVGIEETQYF
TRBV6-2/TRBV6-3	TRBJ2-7	CASIDPGPTYEQYF
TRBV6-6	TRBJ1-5	CASLKGGNQPQHF
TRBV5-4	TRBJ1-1	CASSYLLQSEAFF
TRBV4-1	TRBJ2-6	CASIPPGATSGANVLTF
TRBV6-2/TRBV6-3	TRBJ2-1	CASSHPPSNNEQFF
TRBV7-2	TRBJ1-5	CASNRGGSNQPQHF
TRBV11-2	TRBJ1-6	CASSPGAISPLHF
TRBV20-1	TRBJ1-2	CSARRQGASGYTF
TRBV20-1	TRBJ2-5	CSASWDRGSSQETQYF
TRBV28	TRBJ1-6	CASSDIRNPPLHF
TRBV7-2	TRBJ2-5	CASSLGTMLQETQYF
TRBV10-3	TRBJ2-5	CAISRGQGSETQYF
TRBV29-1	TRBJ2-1	CSVEEGIGNEQFF
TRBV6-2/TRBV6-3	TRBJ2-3	CASSYTFRGFGTDTQYF
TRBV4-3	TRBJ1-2	CASSPMDQGHSGYTF
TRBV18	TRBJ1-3	CASSPQNGLGNTIYF
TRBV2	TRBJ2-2	CASSEVAGVGTGELFF
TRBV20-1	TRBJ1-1	CSARDGGGEAFF
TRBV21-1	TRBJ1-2	CASSKKPGKNYGYTF
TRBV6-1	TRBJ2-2	CASTNGGLAGSANTGELFF
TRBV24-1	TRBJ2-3	CATSSKVTDTQYF
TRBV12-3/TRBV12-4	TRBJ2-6	CASRPGSLAGANVLTF
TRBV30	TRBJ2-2	CAWSGGKAGTGELFF
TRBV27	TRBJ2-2	CASSFSRGELFF
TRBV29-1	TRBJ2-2	CSVARLAGADTGELFF
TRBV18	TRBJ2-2	CASSRSGGTNTGELFF
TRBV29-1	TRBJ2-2	CSVLPLGEGAHTGELFF